This T cell receptor beta chain was retrieved from a study of T cells in Graves' hyperthyroidism and ophthalmopathy (dated by TCRdb to about 2019). About the full investigation: Peripheral blood samples were taken at the time of initial diagnosis, prior to any treatment. According to the paper, TCR Vbeta CDR3 sequencing was carried out on 135 peripheral blood samples, which came from fewer than 50 ophthalmopathy, 75 to 80 hyperthyroidism and around 17 progressor patients. To identify distinguishing TCR V-J signatures, a discovery cohort of some 100 patients was used, comprising 43 with Graves' ophthalmopathy and around 60 with stable Graves' hyperthyroidism. In more than 5 Graves' hyperthyroidism patients, the study also compared T-cell repertoires from thyroid tissue with T-cell repertoires from blood. For training and testing, the approximately 97 patients in the discovery cohort were randomly divided in a 7:3 ratio. Following sampling, methimazole starting at 30 mg daily was given to hyperthyroidism patients, and high-dose intravenous methylprednisolone was given to ophthalmopathy patients. Prospective prediction of ophthalmopathy was tested in an independent validation cohort consisting of under 20 hyperthyroidism patients and more than 15 patients who later progressed to ophthalmopathy.

This clonotype was seen ten or more times. Its antigen is currently not known. Base qualities are missing; no much larger clone stands one base away. The TCR beta CDR3 regions were amplified from RNA transcripts. The TCR CDR3 was subjected to a first round of RT-PCR using the HTBI primer set and the Qiagen OneStep RT-PCR kit. Libraries were constructed in a second round of multiplex PCR, after which size selection and purification were performed. Paired-end sequencing of the libraries was performed with 100 bp reads on an Illumina HiSeq2000. The paper's processing steps were these. Raw data were processed with SOAPnuke, discarding reads with adapters, uncalled bases, mean Phred below 15, or no exact constant-primer or identifier match. COPE v1.2.5 was used to merge high-quality paired reads, and clonotypes were defined as unique nucleotide sequences. MiTCR v1.1 was used to align clonotypes to the IMGT TRBV, TRBD and TRBJ reference segments. The analysis was restricted to V-J combinations with a frequency above 0.0001, which together covered 99% to 99.2% of the repertoires. A TCS score was defined as the ratio of F50 (clonal expansion) to E x V (chaos), with BLOSUM62-based TCRdist applied between CDR3 peptides within each V-J. Welch's t-statistics and random forest reduced several hundred V-J features to roughly 13, which were used in a naive Bayes classifier (R e1071). TCRdb ran its own pipeline on the public reads, namely fastp trimming at Q25 and MiXCR clone calling, and kept in-frame beta chains. CDR3 protein duplicates are merged, each entry listing the most common genes and DNA. The V and J calls and clone size come from TCRdb's table, not from the authors' own analysis. The sample table holds 200,000 to 250,000 distinct CDR3 sequences, of which 16% were seen once. Around 28% of the sample rests with the top ten.

Moderately to severely active disease, a Clinical Activity Score of at least 3, a NOSPECS grade of at least 4, and a duration under 3 months were present in ophthalmopathy patients. Patients with uncontrolled infections, other autoimmune diseases, pregnancy or lactation were excluded. Diagnoses were based on clinical symptoms, serum thyroxine and TRAb, thyroid ultrasound and orbital computed tomography. PBMCs were isolated from 10 ml of fresh peripheral blood by Ficoll-Paque density gradient centrifugation. Trizol reagent was used to extract total RNA, and RNA quality was then checked on an Agilent 2100 Bioanalyzer. Beyond this particular receptor, the publication reports: In validation, the model predicted progression to ophthalmopathy a median of roughly 6.1 months before onset, with approximately 68% sensitivity and about 72% specificity. No statistical method was used to fix the sample size in advance, and group allocation was not hidden from the investigators. Ophthalmopathy was separated from stable hyperthyroidism by a 13 V-J signature model, with approximately 90% sensitivity and about 81% specificity obtained in cross-validation and 80%/75% obtained in testing. Most expanded thyroid clonotypes (frequency above 0.001) were also detected in blood, suggesting blood repertoires may reflect thyroid immune responses.

The germline V gene supplies CDR1 MDHEN and CDR2 SYDVKM. Inclusive of the bounding cysteine and phenylalanine, the CDR3 is 11 residues long. Of all the DNA, just the CDR3 is kept, 33 bases in frame from base 1. Relative to germline, V is 11 bases shorter and J is 8 bases shorter, with 15 bases between their ends. The rearranged segments are TRBV28 and TRBJ1-2; the D gene is perhaps TRBD1, on 5 matching bases. The TCR originated in a woman aged 18 to 35 with Graves' ophthalmopathy. The sequencing input was blood. The DNA reads TGTGCCGGCGGGGCAGGGTTCGGCTACACCTTC. It specifies CAGGAGFGYTF.